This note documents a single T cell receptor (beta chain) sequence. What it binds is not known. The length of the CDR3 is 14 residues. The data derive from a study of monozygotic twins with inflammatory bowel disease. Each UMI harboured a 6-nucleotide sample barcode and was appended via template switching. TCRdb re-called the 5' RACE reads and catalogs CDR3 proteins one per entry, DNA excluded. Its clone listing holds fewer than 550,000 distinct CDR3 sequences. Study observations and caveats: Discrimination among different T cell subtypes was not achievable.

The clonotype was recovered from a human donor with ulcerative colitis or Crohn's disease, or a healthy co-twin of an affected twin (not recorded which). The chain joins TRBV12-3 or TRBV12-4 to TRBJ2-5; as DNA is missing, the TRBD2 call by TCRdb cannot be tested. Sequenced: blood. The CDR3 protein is CASSSSGGWETQYF.